The sequence of this T cell receptor beta chain was determined in a study of neoadjuvant anti-PD-1 for oral cavity cancer. As for the study in general: Before surgery, most patients got three to four biweekly 3 mg/kg nivolumab doses.

Most PBMC samples had 400 to 550 ng input DNA in six replicates. Clones were read by immunoSEQ multiplex PCR, and TCRdb kept only the in-frame ones, dropping some. The repertoire holds about 80,000 clones, more than 80% seen once, with 2.5% to 3.5% in the top ten. The patients had HPV-negative, locally advanced oral cavity squamous cell carcinoma. Source: PBMCs, taken before nivolumab (anti-PD-1) treatment. This sequence was found in a person aged 40 to 85 with oral cavity squamous cell carcinoma.

The CDR3 coding sequence is TGTGCCAGCAGCAAATACAGCAATGAAAAACTGTTTTTT. Amino acids: CASSKYSNEKLFF. The chain has TRBV4-2 and TRBJ1-4; unclear D gene. Germline V gives CDR1 LGHNA, CDR2 YNFKEQ. Trimming pared 5 bases from V and 5 bases from J, leaving 9 bases between. This CDR3 spans 13 amino acids.